Detailed here is one TCR beta chain. Its cognate antigen is unknown. Data came from immunoSEQ multiplex PCR; TCRdb stores just in-frame clones and leaves some out. The data show 130,000 to 150,000 clones, about 86% seen once. Germline assignment: CDR1 SGHVS and CDR2 FQNEAQ. Trimming cost V 5 bases and J 8 bases, with 6 bases left between them. The CDR3 spans 10 residues. The data belong to a study of T cell responses to AZD1222 COVID-19 vaccine. Whole-study findings and limits: Repertoire samples came only from after the peak T cell response. Among those given AZD1222, only five or six were seropositive at baseline.

The V and J genes are TRBV7-8 and TRBJ1-2; D unresolved. The input for sequencing was peripheral blood, taken 28 days after the second AZD1222 dose. The receptor was isolated from an adult who received the AZD1222 COVID-19 vaccine. This CDR3 is CASSTEGYTF. The CDR3 coding sequence is TGTGCCAGCAGCACCGAGGGCTACACCTTC.